These 20 T cell receptor beta chains were all obtained from the same sample, sequenced in a study of OX40 agonist ivuxolimab in advanced cancers. This table comes from immunoSEQ multiplex PCR, and its TCRdb copy is limited to in-frame clones, with some not included. The sample includes roughly 73,000 clones, about 91% of them seen just once. The sequenced sample was CD4+ or CD8+ T cells sorted from blood, obtained in a trial of the OX40 agonist ivuxolimab. The receptors here all came from an adult with an advanced solid tumor such as melanoma, head and neck, liver or kidney cancer.

V is TRBV28 and J is TRBJ2-7; 8 bases are shared with TRBD2. The germline V gene encodes CDR1 MDHEN and CDR2 SYDVKM. Trimming removed 2 bases from V and 6 bases from J; junction bases left unmatched: 9. The CDR3 has 15 amino acids. CDR3: CASSLGGTRSVEQYF. Here the CDR3 DNA reads TGTGCCAGCAGTTTAGGAGGGACTAGATCGGTCGAGCAGTACTTC.

J is TRBJ2-1 and V is TRBV28; D gene unclear. V lost 3 bases to trimming and J lost 2 bases, with 2 bases between them. The V gene's germline CDR1 is MDHEN and CDR2 SYDVKM. This CDR3 has 12 amino acids. CDR3 in amino acids: CASSLAYNEQFF. The CDR3 coding sequence is TGTGCCAGCAGTTTGGCCTACAATGAGCAGTTCTTC.

V is TRBV4-1 and J is TRBJ2-7; 8 positions match TRBD1. The CDR3 extends over 14 amino acids. The germline V gene encodes CDR1 MGHRA and CDR2 YSYEKL. The V and J ends lost 7 bases and 0 bases, in that order; junction bases with no gene match: 5. The CDR3: CASTRDRSSYEQYF. The CDR3 DNA reads TGCGCCAGCACCAGGGACAGGTCCTCCTACGAGCAGTACTTC.

The V and J genes are TRBV6-5 and TRBJ1-4; D not certain. The CDR3 sequence is 15 residues long. Germline V gives CDR1 MNHEY, CDR2 SVGAGI. V was pared by 6 bases and J by 2 bases, with 13 bases between. The CDR3 DNA sequence: TGTGCCAGCAGCGACCGACCGCTGACTAATGAAAAACTGTTTTTT. Amino acids: CASSDRPLTNEKLFF.

This sequence joins TRBV29-1 and TRBJ1-2; the D gene is possibly TRBD1 (5 bases). V was pared by 0 bases and J by 9 bases, with 11 bases between. The germline V gene encodes CDR1 SQVTM and CDR2 ANQGSEA. The CDR3 sequence is 12 residues long. The chain's CDR3 is CSVEEAGTSYTF. CDR3 nucleotide sequence: TGCAGCGTTGAAGAGGCAGGGACCAGCTACACCTTC.

The V call is TRBV18, the J call TRBJ2-5; 8 bases align to TRBD1. This CDR3 is built from 15 residues. Germline lookup yields CDR1 KGHSH and CDR2 LQKENI. J gave up 4 bases and V 6 bases, and 10 bases lay outside the gene matches. CDR3 residues: CASSRPDRGPETQYF. CDR3 in DNA: TGTGCCAGCTCCCGACCCGACAGGGGTCCAGAGACCCAGTACTTC. Full variable domain (outside the CDR3, taken from reference TRBV18 and TRBJ2-5): NAGVMQNPRHLVRRRGQEARLRCSPMKGHSHVYWYRQLPEEGLKFMVYLQKENIIDESGMPKERFSAEFPKEGPSILRIQQVVRGDSAAYFCASSRPDRGPETQYFGPGTRLLVL.

The chain links TRBV6-4 to TRBJ1-1; D perhaps matches TRBD1 (6 bases). Germline V gene sequence: CDR1 MRHNA, CDR2 SNTAGT. This CDR3 is 15 amino acids long. V lost 3 bases to trimming and J lost 0 bases, with 11 bases between them. CDR3 sequence reads: CASSERAGVNTEAFF. The CDR3 DNA reads as TGTGCCAGCAGTGAACGGGCAGGGGTGAACACTGAAGCTTTCTTT.

This chain connects TRBV13 to TRBJ2-7; TRBD1 matches 9 bases. Germline CDR1 is PRHDT and CDR2 is FYEKMQ (reference sequence). The length of the CDR3 is 14 residues. The ends lost 4 bases at V and 4 bases at J; junction bases unmatched: 5. Written as DNA, the CDR3 is TGTGCCAGCAGCTCCTCCGGGACAGGGTACGAGCAGTACTTC. This codes for CASSSSGTGYEQYF.

The chain couples TRBV19 to TRBJ2-3; 8 nucleotides agree with TRBD1. J gave up 1 base and V 5 bases, and 5 bases lay outside the gene matches. The CDR3 length is 15 residues. The germline V gene has CDR1 LNHDA and CDR2 SQIVND (reference sequence). The CDR3 coding sequence is TGTGCCAGTAGTTCTTCGACAGGGGGCACAGATACGCAGTATTTT. This translates into CASSSSTGGTDTQYF.

The V call is TRBV18, the J call TRBJ2-1; 10 bases are a match to TRBD2. V lost 4 bases, J lost 2 bases, and 5 bases stayed unmatched. The CDR3 runs to 16 residues. Germline V gives CDR1 KGHSH, CDR2 LQKENI. Here the CDR3 DNA reads TGTGCCAGCTCACAAACGCTAGCGGGGGCCTACAATGAGCAGTTCTTC. Its protein is CASSQTLAGAYNEQFF.

This chain links TRBV11-2 with TRBJ2-1; D might be TRBD1 or TRBD2, each matching 5 bases. CDR3 length: 15 amino acids. The V end lost 6 bases, the J end lost 6 bases, and 18 bases lay between the germline ends. Germline V lookup: CDR1 SGHAT, CDR2 FQNNGV. In DNA form, the CDR3 reads TGTGCCAGCAGGCTAGTCTCGGGACGGGGCAATGAGCAGTTCTTC. This encodes CASRLVSGRGNEQFF. The full variable domain, rest sourced from reference TRBV11-2 and TRBJ2-1, is EAGVAQSPRYKIIEKRQSVAFWCNPISGHATLYWYQQILGQGPKLLIQFQNNGVVDDSQLPKDRFSAERLKGVDSTLKIQPAKLEDSAVYLCASRLVSGRGNEQFFGPGTRLTVL.

The chain carries TRBV30 and TRBJ1-6; 9 nucleotides align to TRBD1. CDR1 GTSNPN and CDR2 SVGIG come from the germline V gene (reference sequence). With 1 base clipped from V and 4 bases from J, the junction kept 2 bases outside the gene matches. The CDR3 runs 15 residues. CDR3 bases: TGTGCCTGGAGTGGGGGACAGGGTTATAATTCACCCCTCCACTTT. This encodes CAWSGGQGYNSPLHF.

The chain is built from TRBV12-5 and TRBJ2-2, with D unclear. V dropped 2 bases and J dropped 8 bases, with 3 bases sitting between them. In germline, CDR1 is LGHNT, CDR2 FRNRAP. The CDR3 length is 11 residues. CDR3 sequence reads: CASGLSGELFF. CDR3 nucleotides: TGTGCTAGTGGTTTGTCTGGGGAGCTGTTTTTT.

The chain uses TRBV7-8 and TRBJ2-5, with D possibly being TRBD1 or TRBD2 (6 bases each). The CDR3 is 17 amino acids. The V end was cut by 1 base, the J end by 4 bases, with 19 bases between. Germline loops: CDR1 SGHVS, CDR2 FQNEAQ. The CDR3 sequence: CASSLGRIGGSGETQYF. The CDR3 DNA sequence: TGTGCCAGCAGCTTAGGGCGGATAGGGGGGAGTGGAGAGACCCAGTACTTC.

This chain joins TRBV9 and TRBJ2-3; D is ambiguous. V dropped 0 bases and J dropped 0 bases, with 8 bases sitting between them. The CDR3 covers 15 residues. From germline, CDR1 is SGDLS and CDR2 YYNGEE. The CDR3 here is CASSVGSTSTDTQYF. CDR3 nucleotides: TGTGCCAGCAGCGTAGGGAGTACTAGCACAGATACGCAGTATTTT.

The V gene is TRBV19, the J gene TRBJ2-4, with TRBD1 as a possible D gene (5 bases). Germline V CDR1 and CDR2: LNHDA, SQIVND (reference sequence). The length of the CDR3 is 16 residues. Trimming took 9 bases from V and 0 from J, leaving 18 bases between them. The CDR3 bases are TGTGCCAGCCCCCTAGGACATCGACTAGCCAAAAACATTCAGTACTTC. This sequence encodes CASPLGHRLAKNIQYF.

The chain has TRBV28 and TRBJ2-7; 12 positions agree with TRBD2. The junction had 15 bases not matched to a gene; V was cut back by 6 bases and J by 3 bases. From germline, CDR1 is MDHEN and CDR2 SYDVKM. The CDR3 runs 18 residues. The CDR3 region has the DNA TGTGCCAGCAGCCTAACTAGCGGGGGGCCACTGGATGGCTACGAGCAGTACTTC. Amino acids: CASSLTSGGPLDGYEQYF.

V is TRBV27 and J is TRBJ2-7, with 7 bases lining up with TRBD1. The CDR3 totals 15 residues. Germline CDR1 and CDR2: MNHEY and SMNVEV (reference sequence). The V segment lost 5 bases and the J segment 6 bases; nucleotides outside the gene matches: 13. The CDR3 DNA is TGTGCCAGCAGTATAGACCTGGGACAGATGAGCGAGCAGTACTTC. Translating gives CASSIDLGQMSEQYF.

This chain uses TRBV9 with TRBJ2-5; D is possibly TRBD1 (5 bases). V was clipped by 1 base and J by 4 bases, with 11 bases between them. The CDR3 sequence is 14 residues long. CDR1 is SGDLS and CDR2 is YYNGEE in the germline V gene. The CDR3 is CASSVLARGETQYF. The DNA of the CDR3 is TGTGCCAGCAGCGTATTAGCTAGGGGAGAGACCCAGTACTTC.

This rearrangement joins TRBV5-8 to TRBJ2-5, with D perhaps given as TRBD1 or TRBD2 (5 bases each). Per the germline V gene, CDR1 is SGHTS and CDR2 is YDEGEE. The ends were cut back, 0 bases at V and 5 bases at J, with 5 bases in the middle. CDR3 size: 12 residues. Here the CDR3 DNA reads TGTGCCAGCAGCTTGGGGGACGAGACCCAGTACTTC. Amino acid sequence: CASSLGDETQYF.